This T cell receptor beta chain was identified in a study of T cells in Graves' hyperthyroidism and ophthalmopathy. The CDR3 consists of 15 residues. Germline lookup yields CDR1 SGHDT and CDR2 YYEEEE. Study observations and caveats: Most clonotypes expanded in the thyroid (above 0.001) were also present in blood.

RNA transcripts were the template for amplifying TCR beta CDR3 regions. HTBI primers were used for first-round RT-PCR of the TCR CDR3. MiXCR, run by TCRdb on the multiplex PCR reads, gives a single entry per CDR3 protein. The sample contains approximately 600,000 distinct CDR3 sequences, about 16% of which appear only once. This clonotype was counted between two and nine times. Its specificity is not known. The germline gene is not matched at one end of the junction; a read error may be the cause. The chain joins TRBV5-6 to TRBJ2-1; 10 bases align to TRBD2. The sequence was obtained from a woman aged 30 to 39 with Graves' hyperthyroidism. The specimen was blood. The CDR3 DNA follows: TGTGCCAGCAGCACAGGACTAGCGGCCTACAATGAGCAGCTCTTC. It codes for CASSTGLAAYNEQLF.